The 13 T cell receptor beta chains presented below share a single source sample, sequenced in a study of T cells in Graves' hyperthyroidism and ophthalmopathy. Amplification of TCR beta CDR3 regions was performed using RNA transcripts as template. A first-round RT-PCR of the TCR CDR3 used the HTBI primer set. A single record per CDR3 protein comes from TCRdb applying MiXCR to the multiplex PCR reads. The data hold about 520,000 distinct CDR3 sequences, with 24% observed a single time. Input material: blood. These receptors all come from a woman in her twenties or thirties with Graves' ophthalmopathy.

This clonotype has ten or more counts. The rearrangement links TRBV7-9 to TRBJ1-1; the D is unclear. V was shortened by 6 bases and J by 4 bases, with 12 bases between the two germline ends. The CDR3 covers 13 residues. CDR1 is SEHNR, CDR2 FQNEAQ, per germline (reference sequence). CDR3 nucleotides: TGTGCCAGCAGGCGCTATGAGGGCACTGAAGCTTTCTTT. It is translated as CASRRYEGTEAFF. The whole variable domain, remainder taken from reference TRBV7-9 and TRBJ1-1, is DTGVSQNPRHKITKRGQNVTFRCDPISEHNRLYWYRQTLGQGPEFLTYFQNEAQLEKSRLLSDRFSAERPKGSFSTLEIQRTEQGDSAMYLCASRRYEGTEAFFGQGTRLTVV.

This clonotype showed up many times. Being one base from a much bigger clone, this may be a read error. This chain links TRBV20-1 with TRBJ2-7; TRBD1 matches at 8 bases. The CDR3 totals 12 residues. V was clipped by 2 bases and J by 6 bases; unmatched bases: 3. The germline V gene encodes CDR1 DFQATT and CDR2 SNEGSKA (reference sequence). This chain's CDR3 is CSARPQGGEQYF. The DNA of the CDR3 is TGCAGTGCTAGACCACAGGGGGGCGAGCAGTACTTC.

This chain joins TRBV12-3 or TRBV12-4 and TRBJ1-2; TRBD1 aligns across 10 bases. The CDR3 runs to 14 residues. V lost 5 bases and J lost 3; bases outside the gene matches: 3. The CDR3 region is CASSTGTGDYGYTF. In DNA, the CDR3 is TGTGCCAGCAGTACCGGGACAGGGGACTATGGCTACACCTTC.

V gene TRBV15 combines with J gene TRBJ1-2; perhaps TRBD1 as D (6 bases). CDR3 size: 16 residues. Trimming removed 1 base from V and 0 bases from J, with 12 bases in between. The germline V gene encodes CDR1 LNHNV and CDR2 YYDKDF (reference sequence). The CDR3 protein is CATSRARQVSNYGYTF. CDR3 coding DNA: TGTGCCACCAGCAGAGCCAGACAGGTTTCTAACTATGGCTACACCTTC.

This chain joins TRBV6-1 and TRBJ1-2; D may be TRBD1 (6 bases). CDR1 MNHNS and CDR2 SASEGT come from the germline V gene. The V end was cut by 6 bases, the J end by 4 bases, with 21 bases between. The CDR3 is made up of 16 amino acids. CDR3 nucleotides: TGTGCCAGCAGAGAACCGACGCCCGACAGGACCTATGGCTACACCTTC. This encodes CASREPTPDRTYGYTF.

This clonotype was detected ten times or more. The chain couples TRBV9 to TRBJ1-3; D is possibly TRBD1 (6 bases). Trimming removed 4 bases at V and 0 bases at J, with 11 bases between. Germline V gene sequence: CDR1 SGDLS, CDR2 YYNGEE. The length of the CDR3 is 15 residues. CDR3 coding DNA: TGTGCCAGCAGCCCGAGGGGGAGCTCTGGAAACACCATATATTTT. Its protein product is CASSPRGSSGNTIYF.

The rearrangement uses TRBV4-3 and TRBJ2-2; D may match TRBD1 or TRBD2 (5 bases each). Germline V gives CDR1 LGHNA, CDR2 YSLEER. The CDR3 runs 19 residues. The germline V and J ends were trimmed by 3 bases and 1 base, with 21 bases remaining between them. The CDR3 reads CASSHLQRVRGLNTGELFF. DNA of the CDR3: TGCGCCAGCAGCCATCTACAAAGGGTGAGGGGCCTGAACACCGGGGAGCTGTTTTTT.

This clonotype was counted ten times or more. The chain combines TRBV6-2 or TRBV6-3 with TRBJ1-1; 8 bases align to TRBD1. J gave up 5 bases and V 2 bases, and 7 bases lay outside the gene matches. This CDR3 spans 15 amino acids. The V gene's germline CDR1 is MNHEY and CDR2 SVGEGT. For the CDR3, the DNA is TGTGCCAGCAGTTACGATGGCAGGGGGCATACTGAAGCTTTCTTT. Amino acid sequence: CASSYDGRGHTEAFF.

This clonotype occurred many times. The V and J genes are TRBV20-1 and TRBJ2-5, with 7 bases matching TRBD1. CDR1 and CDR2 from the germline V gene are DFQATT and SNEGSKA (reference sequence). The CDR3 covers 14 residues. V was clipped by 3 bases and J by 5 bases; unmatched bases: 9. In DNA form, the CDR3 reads TGCAGTGCTAGTGGCAGGGGGTCGGCGGAGACCCAGTACTTC. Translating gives CSASGRGSAETQYF.

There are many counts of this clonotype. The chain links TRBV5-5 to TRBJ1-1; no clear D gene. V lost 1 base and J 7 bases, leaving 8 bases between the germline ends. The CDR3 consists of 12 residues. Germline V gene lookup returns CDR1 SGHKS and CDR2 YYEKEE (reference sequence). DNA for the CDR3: TGTGCCAGCAGCTTGACGGGCAGTGAAGCTTTCTTT. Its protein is CASSLTGSEAFF.

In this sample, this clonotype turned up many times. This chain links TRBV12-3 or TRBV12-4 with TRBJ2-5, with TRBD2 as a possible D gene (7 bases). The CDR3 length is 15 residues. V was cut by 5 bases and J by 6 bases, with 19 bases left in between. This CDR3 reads CASSADPGGKKTQYF. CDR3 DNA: TGTGCCAGCAGTGCCGACCCGGGGGGCAAAAAGACCCAGTACTTC.

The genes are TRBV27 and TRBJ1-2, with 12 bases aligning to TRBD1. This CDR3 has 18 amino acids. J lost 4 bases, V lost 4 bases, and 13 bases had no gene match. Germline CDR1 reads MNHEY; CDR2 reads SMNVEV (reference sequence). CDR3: CASSSTSGTGGPSYGYTF. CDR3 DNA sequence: TGTGCCAGCAGTTCAACCTCCGGGACAGGGGGCCCTAGCTATGGCTACACCTTC.

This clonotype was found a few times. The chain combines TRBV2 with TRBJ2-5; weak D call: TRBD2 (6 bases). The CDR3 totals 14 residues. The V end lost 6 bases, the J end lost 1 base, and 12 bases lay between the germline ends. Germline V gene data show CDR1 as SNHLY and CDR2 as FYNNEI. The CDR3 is CASRGVSGQETQYF. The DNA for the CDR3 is TGTGCCAGCAGGGGGGTTAGCGGCCAAGAGACCCAGTACTTC.